This T cell receptor (beta chain) was retrieved from a study of cytomegalovirus exposure and HLA in healthy donors. CDR3 length: 17 residues. The germline V and J ends were trimmed by 2 bases and 0 bases, with 13 bases remaining between them. The V gene's germline CDR1 is SGHDN and CDR2 FVKESK. Produced via immunoSEQ multiplex PCR; TCRdb's table is partial and in-frame only. Here the sample spans under 300,000 clones, 80% to 90% being singletons. This clone was detected once. Its cognate antigen is unknown. Points from the study as a whole: Confirmation was obtained in vitro that three CMV-associated chains are specific for CMV antigens. Most sequenced TCRs were rare (though some public TCRs occurred in many donors).

The clonotype was recovered from a woman in her late teens or twenties in good health and CMV-seronegative. Sequenced sample: PBMCs. The genes are TRBV14 and TRBJ2-2; maybe TRBD1 (6 bases). The CDR3 region is CASSQPWDTSNTGELFF. In DNA, the CDR3 is TGTGCCAGCAGCCAACCATGGGACACTTCGAACACCGGGGAGCTGTTTTTT.